Many counts were recorded for the clone carrying this TCR beta chain. The record originates from a study of molecular identifiers for immune sequencing clone quantification. TCRdb reprocessed the PCR reads with MiXCR, giving one entry per CDR3 protein. Of around 480,000 distinct CDR3 sequences in the sample, around a fifth were seen once. The CDR3 runs to 13 residues. Per the germline V gene, CDR1 is DFQATT and CDR2 is SNEGSKA (reference sequence). Trimming took 3 bases from V and 4 from J; bases not matched to a gene: 4. This sequence joins TRBV20-1 and TRBJ2-7; 9 bases agree with TRBD2. Source material: naive CD8+ T cells from blood, with Jurkat cell RNA spiked in. The subset: FACS-sorted CD8+CD4-CCR7+CD45RA+ naive T cells. This TCR came from a human donor in good health. Some libraries in this study had Jurkat cell RNA spiked in. CDR3 protein: CSARGTSRYEQYF. The CDR3 bases are TGCAGTGCTAGGGGGACTAGCCGGTACGAGCAGTACTTC.